This T cell receptor (beta chain) was identified in a study of Ad26.COV2.S vaccination and SARS-CoV-2 variants (dated by TCRdb to the early 2020s). Regarding the complete study: Vaccine-arm donors came from COV1001, a multicentre, randomized, double-blind, placebo-controlled phase I-IIa trial of Ad26.COV2.S in healthy adults. Ad26.COV2.S was given intramuscularly at 5x10^10 or 1x10^11 viral particles, as a single shot or as two shots 56 days apart. Sequencing of the TCRbeta repertoire served to evaluate the specificity and breadth of SARS-CoV-2-reactive T cell receptors following Ad26.COV2.S vaccination. The TCR-sequenced set comprised about 32 samples: approximately 19 Ad26.COV2.S vaccine recipients, 5 placebo recipients and 8 SARS-CoV-2 convalescent individuals. Trial participants were randomized into five groups of five, in which low-dose or high-dose Ad26.COV2.S was given once or twice, or placebo was given on both occasions. Investigators remained blinded to trial group allocation during experiments and outcome assessment. Paper-wide results and their limitations: The study lacked the statistical power to compare responses across vaccine doses or regimens. Vaccine and placebo recipients had comparable non-spike TCR breadth, which fits with the vaccine containing only spike. The authors noted that total T cell responses may have been underestimated by the TCR breadth and depth analyses. Higher spike-specific TCR breadth was observed in Ad26.COV2.S recipients than in placebo recipients (P = 0.0014). Substantial breadth of spike-specific CD8+ and CD4+ T cell responses was reported after vaccination.

In the germline V gene, CDR1 corresponds to MNHEY and CDR2 to SVGEGT. The CDR3 covers 14 residues, taking in both the cysteine and the phenylalanine. This entry keeps only the CDR3 DNA: 42 bases, framed from base 1. Relative to germline, V is 0 bases shorter and J is 2 bases shorter, with 4 bases between their ends. Comment on this clone: The target of this receptor is not known. Base qualities are not at hand, and no much larger clone is one base apart.

The immunoSEQ Assay was the method used to sequence TCRbeta CDR3 regions. After extraction, genomic DNA underwent amplification by bias-controlled multiplex PCR, followed by high-throughput sequencing. Per the source publication's procedure: To quantify the absolute abundance of each unique TCRbeta CDR3 region, sequences were collapsed and filtered. T cell fraction was estimated by normalizing TCRbeta template counts to usable DNA, with usable DNA measured through amplification of reference genes found in all nucleated cells. Repertoire TCRs were annotated as SARS-CoV-2-specific when V gene, CDR3 amino acid sequence and J gene were exactly matched to a known reactive TCR set. The reference SARS-CoV-2 TCR set came from MIRA and was filtered for enrichment in COVID-19-positive ImmuneCODE repertoires, removing public or cross-reactive TCRs. Based on the MIRA antigens, annotated TCRs were further analysed at the level of specific ORF or position within ORF. Breadth was defined as annotated unique rearrangements over total unique productive rearrangements; depth was the summed frequency of those rearrangements. Two-sided Wilcoxon rank-sum tests were used to compare TCR breadth between groups. The clones in this table, taken by TCRdb from immuneACCESS, are in-frame only. Not every clone is retained; where verified, under half of the shortfall comes from an unresolved V gene, and the cause of the rest is unknown. V, J and clone size are taken as reported in that table, and D and trimming were inferred from the DNA itself. Recorded for this sample are hundreds of thousands of clones; 89% of them occurred a single time. About 2.4% of the sample is held by the ten biggest clonotypes.

The treatment or condition label, read with the paper, signifies: about 20 received Ad26.COV2.S at low or high dose, single or two shots; 5 received placebo; per-sample allocation not given. Repertoires of vaccine and placebo recipients were sequenced from samples taken on day 63 after the first injection. In Cohort 1b, fewer than 30 adults aged 18-55 years were enrolled at a single site in Boston, USA, between 29 July and 7 August 2020. Ad26.COV2.S was a replication-incompetent adenovirus type 26 vector that expressed a prefusion-stabilized SARS-CoV-2 spike protein derived from the original Wuhan strain.

Here the chain combines TRBV6-2 or TRBV6-3 and TRBJ1-4, with no confidently assigned D gene. This specimen was peripheral blood, taken in a trial of Ad26.COV2.S vaccine versus placebo. This TCR was sampled from a person between 18 and 65 years old who received the Ad26.COV2.S COVID-19 vaccine or a placebo. The DNA is TGTGCCAGCAGTTACTCATGGACTAATGAAAAACTGTTTTTT. Its protein reads: CASSYSWTNEKLFF.